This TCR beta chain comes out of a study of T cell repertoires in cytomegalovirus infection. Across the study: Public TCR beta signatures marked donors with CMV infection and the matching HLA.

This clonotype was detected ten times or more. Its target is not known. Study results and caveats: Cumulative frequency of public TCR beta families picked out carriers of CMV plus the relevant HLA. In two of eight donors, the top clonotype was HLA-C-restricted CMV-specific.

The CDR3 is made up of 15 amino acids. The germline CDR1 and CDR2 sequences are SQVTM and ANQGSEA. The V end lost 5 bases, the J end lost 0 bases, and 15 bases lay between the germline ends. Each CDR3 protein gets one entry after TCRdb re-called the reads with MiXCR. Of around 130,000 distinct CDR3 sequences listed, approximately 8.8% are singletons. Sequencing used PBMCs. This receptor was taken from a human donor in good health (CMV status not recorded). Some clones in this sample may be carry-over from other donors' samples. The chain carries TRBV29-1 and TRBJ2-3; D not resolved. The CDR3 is CSVRVDASSTDTQYF. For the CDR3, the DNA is TGCAGCGTTCGCGTCGATGCTTCTAGCACAGATACGCAGTATTTT.